The 4 T cell receptor beta chains below were found in one sample sequenced in a study of blood T cell repertoires in COVID-19. Generated by immunoSEQ multiplex PCR, the TCRdb table keeps only in-frame clones and is missing some. Here the sample spans 210,000 or so clones, approximately 82% being singletons. Sequencing was done on a sample of peripheral blood. Receptor source: a woman aged 40 to 50 with acute or convalescent COVID-19.

The V call is TRBV9, the J call TRBJ2-7, with TRBD2 matching 7 bases. This CDR3 has 16 amino acids. The germline V gene has CDR1 SGDLS and CDR2 YYNGEE. V trimming: 4 bases; J trimming: 5 bases; junction bases outside the gene matches: 15. CDR3 in DNA: TGTGCCAGCAGCCCCTCCGGGGGGAGCTCATTCCACGAGCAGTACTTC. This translates into CASSPSGGSSFHEQYF.

The V call is TRBV18, the J call TRBJ2-1, with 8 bases identical to TRBD1. The junction had 13 bases not matched to a gene; V was cut back by 0 bases and J by 9 bases. There are 17 residues in the CDR3. The germline V gene encodes CDR1 KGHSH and CDR2 LQKENI. In DNA, the CDR3 is TGTGCCAGCTCACCACCCTATGGACAGGGCGAATATAGTGAGCAGTTCTTC. It specifies CASSPPYGQGEYSEQFF.

The chain couples TRBV19 to TRBJ2-2; 8 positions match TRBD1. V trimming: 6 bases; J trimming: 6 bases; junction bases outside the gene matches: 3. The germline V gene has CDR1 LNHDA and CDR2 SQIVND (reference sequence). The length of the CDR3 is 13 residues. DNA of the CDR3: TGTGCCAGTAGCACGACAGGGGCCGGGGAGCTGTTTTTT. Its translation is CASSTTGAGELFF.

This chain joins TRBV30 and TRBJ1-2; D is undetermined. From germline, CDR1 is GTSNPN and CDR2 SVGIG (reference sequence). The CDR3 runs 16 residues. V lost 5 bases and J 3 bases, leaving 22 bases between the germline ends. The CDR3 spells CAWDVGPTMGDYGYTF. The DNA for the CDR3 is TGTGCCTGGGATGTAGGTCCGACAATGGGTGACTATGGCTACACCTTC.